This is a list of T cell receptor beta chains from one sample in a study of neurological immune-mediated disorders. MiXCR, applied by TCRdb to the 5' RACE reads, yields one record per CDR3 protein. The table shows about 48,000 distinct CDR3 sequences, with 10% to 15% occurring only once. Source material: PBMCs. The receptors were gathered from a male donor with HTLV-1-associated myelopathy (HAM/TSP). Both conserved end residues are part of each CDR3. Fields, in order: clone size, V gene, D gene, J gene, CDR3 protein, CDR3 DNA. A D gene is named only where the DNA matches it firmly. The size of a clone is reported for some rows only, either as once, few or many, or as a class for expanded clones.

clone_size: many
v_call: TRBV5-1
d_call: .
j_call: TRBJ2-1
cdr3_aa: CASSLDWGQSYNEQFF
cdr3_nt: TGCGCCAGCAGCTTGGATTGGGGCCAGTCCTACAATGAGCAGTTCTTC

clone_size: .
v_call: TRBV11-2
d_call: .
j_call: TRBJ2-6
cdr3_aa: CASSLGLTSGANVLTF
cdr3_nt: TGTGCCAGCAGCTTAGGACTGACCTCTGGGGCCAACGTCCTGACTTTC

clone_size: .
v_call: TRBV4-3
d_call: .
j_call: TRBJ1-5
cdr3_aa: CASSQDMGSIWPQHF
cdr3_nt: TGCGCCAGCAGCCAAGATATGGGCTCCATTTGGCCCCAGCATTTT

clone_size: many
v_call: TRBV12-3/TRBV12-4
d_call: .
j_call: TRBJ1-1
cdr3_aa: CASSLERLNTEAFF
cdr3_nt: TGTGCCAGCAGTTTAGAAAGATTGAACACTGAAGCTTTCTTT

clone_size: many
v_call: TRBV20-1
d_call: .
j_call: TRBJ2-2
cdr3_aa: CSARGLAMNTGELFF
cdr3_nt: TGCAGTGCTAGAGGGCTAGCGATGAACACCGGGGAGCTGTTTTTT

clone_size: many
v_call: TRBV10-3
d_call: TRBD2
j_call: TRBJ2-3
cdr3_aa: CAPWLAGGHTQYF
cdr3_nt: TGTGCCCCGTGGCTAGCGGGGGGACATACGCAGTATTTT

clone_size: .
v_call: TRBV5-6
d_call: .
j_call: TRBJ2-3
cdr3_aa: CASSLKHTDTQYF
cdr3_nt: TGTGCCAGCAGCTTGAAGCACACAGATACGCAGTATTTT

clone_size: many
v_call: TRBV9
d_call: TRBD2
j_call: TRBJ2-3
cdr3_aa: CASSVEVTGGNTDTQYF
cdr3_nt: TGTGCCAGCAGCGTAGAAGTTACGGGGGGGAACACAGATACGCAGTATTTT

clone_size: many
v_call: TRBV28
d_call: TRBD1
j_call: TRBJ2-7
cdr3_aa: CASSSRQGGGAYEQYF
cdr3_nt: TGTGCCAGCAGTTCGCGACAGGGGGGGGGTGCCTACGAGCAGTACTTC

clone_size: many
v_call: TRBV4-3
d_call: TRBD1
j_call: TRBJ1-5
cdr3_aa: CASSPGTGYSNQPQHF
cdr3_nt: TGCGCCAGCAGCCCGGGGACAGGATATAGCAATCAGCCCCAGCATTTT

clone_size: many
v_call: TRBV7-8
d_call: .
j_call: TRBJ2-2
cdr3_aa: CASSPTGVGYTGELFF
cdr3_nt: TGTGCCAGCAGCCCCACGGGCGTGGGATATACCGGGGAGCTGTTTTTT

clone_size: many
v_call: TRBV20-1
d_call: .
j_call: TRBJ1-1
cdr3_aa: CSARTVNTEAFF
cdr3_nt: TGCAGTGCAAGGACAGTGAACACTGAAGCTTTCTTT

clone_size: many
v_call: TRBV10-2
d_call: TRBD2
j_call: TRBJ2-1
cdr3_aa: CASSPSGGLYNEQFF
cdr3_nt: TGCGCCAGCAGCCCTAGCGGGGGTTTATACAATGAGCAGTTCTTC

clone_size: many
v_call: TRBV4-3
d_call: .
j_call: TRBJ1-5
cdr3_aa: CASSQDWAGDQPQHF
cdr3_nt: TGCGCCAGCAGCCAAGATTGGGCGGGTGATCAGCCCCAGCATTTT

clone_size: many
v_call: TRBV20-1
d_call: TRBD2
j_call: TRBJ2-3
cdr3_aa: CSAAILAGWDTQYF
cdr3_nt: TGCAGTGCGGCGATACTAGCGGGGTGGGATACGCAGTATTTT

clone_size: many
v_call: TRBV9
d_call: .
j_call: TRBJ2-5
cdr3_aa: CASSVGVDASGETQYF
cdr3_nt: TGTGCCAGCAGCGTAGGGGTGGACGCGTCGGGGGAGACCCAGTACTTC

clone_size: .
v_call: TRBV9
d_call: TRBD1
j_call: TRBJ1-3
cdr3_aa: CASSEQTGASGNTIYF
cdr3_nt: TGTGCCAGCAGCGAGCAGACAGGGGCCTCTGGAAACACCATATATTTT

clone_size: many
v_call: TRBV14
d_call: TRBD1
j_call: TRBJ2-5
cdr3_aa: CASSPGTGNIQETQYF
cdr3_nt: TGTGCCAGCAGTCCCGGGACAGGAAATATCCAAGAGACCCAGTACTTC

clone_size: many
v_call: TRBV29-1
d_call: .
j_call: TRBJ1-3
cdr3_aa: CSGRTSGNTIYF
cdr3_nt: TGCAGCGGACGGACCTCTGGAAACACCATATATTTT

clone_size: many
v_call: TRBV5-1
d_call: .
j_call: TRBJ2-3
cdr3_aa: CASSSTGDTQYF
cdr3_nt: TGCGCCAGCAGCTCGACGGGCGATACGCAGTATTTT

clone_size: many
v_call: TRBV5-1
d_call: .
j_call: TRBJ1-3
cdr3_aa: CASSLAGAGNTIYF
cdr3_nt: TGCGCCAGCAGCTTGGCCGGAGCTGGAAACACCATATATTTT

clone_size: many
v_call: TRBV5-1
d_call: TRBD1
j_call: TRBJ1-1
cdr3_aa: CASSPQGPEAFF
cdr3_nt: TGCGCCAGCAGCCCACAGGGGCCTGAAGCTTTCTTT

clone_size: many
v_call: TRBV10-1
d_call: .
j_call: TRBJ2-3
cdr3_aa: CASRDSAGDTQYF
cdr3_nt: TGCGCCAGCAGGGACTCGGCGGGAGATACGCAGTATTTT

clone_size: few
v_call: TRBV5-1
d_call: .
j_call: TRBJ2-1
cdr3_aa: CASSFYICSARVSGGVYNEQFF
cdr3_nt: .

clone_size: .
v_call: TRBV2
d_call: .
j_call: TRBJ2-4
cdr3_aa: CASSSVGIAKNIQYF
cdr3_nt: TGTGCCAGCAGTTCCGTAGGGATTGCCAAAAACATTCAGTACTTC

clone_size: medium-sized
v_call: TRBV9
d_call: .
j_call: TRBJ1-3
cdr3_aa: CASSSGGSGNTIYF
cdr3_nt: TGTGCCAGCAGCTCAGGAGGGAGCGGAAACACCATATATTTT

clone_size: many
v_call: TRBV7-2
d_call: .
j_call: TRBJ1-3
cdr3_aa: CASSLSGSSGNTIYF
cdr3_nt: TGTGCCAGCAGCTTATCCGGGAGCTCTGGAAACACCATATATTTT

clone_size: many
v_call: TRBV7-9
d_call: .
j_call: TRBJ1-5
cdr3_aa: CASSQDSAGSNQPQHF
cdr3_nt: TGTGCCAGCAGCCAGGACAGCGCGGGGAGCAATCAGCCCCAGCATTTT

clone_size: .
v_call: TRBV12-3/TRBV12-4
d_call: .
j_call: TRBJ2-7
cdr3_aa: CASSLWVYEQYF
cdr3_nt: TGTGCCAGCAGTCTGTGGGTCTACGAGCAGTACTTC

clone_size: few
v_call: TRBV2
d_call: .
j_call: TRBJ2-7
cdr3_aa: CASKMEGFNEQYF
cdr3_nt: TGTGCCAGCAAAATGGAGGGGTTCAACGAGCAGTACTTC

clone_size: few
v_call: TRBV4-1
d_call: .
j_call: TRBJ2-3
cdr3_aa: CASSQVMGNTDTQYF
cdr3_nt: TGCGCCAGCAGCCAAGTTATGGGTAACACAGATACGCAGTATTTT

clone_size: many
v_call: TRBV20-1
d_call: .
j_call: TRBJ2-3
cdr3_aa: CSARVRGLSTDTQYF
cdr3_nt: TGCAGTGCTAGAGTGCGGGGCCTGAGCACAGATACGCAGTATTTT

clone_size: few
v_call: TRBV4-1
d_call: .
j_call: TRBJ2-1
cdr3_aa: CASSQGALTSYNEQFF
cdr3_nt: TGCGCCAGCAGCCAGGGGGCACTTACATCCTACAATGAGCAGTTCTTC

clone_size: .
v_call: TRBV18
d_call: .
j_call: TRBJ1-6
cdr3_aa: CASSPGLIQLGNSPLHF
cdr3_nt: TGTGCCAGCTCACCAGGGTTAATCCAGCTCGGTAATTCACCCCTCCACTTT

clone_size: many
v_call: TRBV9
d_call: .
j_call: TRBJ2-5
cdr3_aa: CASSVVGGGPKETQYF
cdr3_nt: TGTGCCAGCAGCGTAGTAGGCGGGGGCCCTAAAGAGACCCAGTACTTC

clone_size: .
v_call: TRBV5-1
d_call: .
j_call: TRBJ1-1
cdr3_aa: CASSEGVSTETLF
cdr3_nt: TGCGCCAGCAGCGAAGGGGTGAGCACTGAAACTTTATTT

clone_size: .
v_call: TRBV12-3/TRBV12-4
d_call: .
j_call: TRBJ2-1
cdr3_aa: CASSLNGWPEIEQFF
cdr3_nt: TGTGCCAGCAGTTTAAATGGGTGGCCGGAAATTGAGCAGTTCTTC

clone_size: many
v_call: TRBV20-1
d_call: TRBD1
j_call: TRBJ1-1
cdr3_aa: CSAYRGFGAFF
cdr3_nt: TGCAGTGCTTACAGGGGGTTTGGGGCTTTCTTT

clone_size: many
v_call: TRBV20-1
d_call: TRBD2
j_call: TRBJ2-3
cdr3_aa: CSALGGGSGRGTDTQYF
cdr3_nt: TGCAGTGCCTTGGGCGGGGGGAGCGGCCGGGGCACAGATACGCAGTATTTT